Shown below are 11 T cell receptor beta chains from a single sample sequenced in a study of cytomegalovirus exposure and HLA in healthy donors. PCR amplification relied on 60 Vbeta primers (plus 13 Jbeta primers). Repertoires were generated with immunoSEQ multiplex PCR, while TCRdb's copy carries only in-frame clones and drops some. The table lists about 190,000 clones, over 70% of them singletons. The specimen was PBMCs. The receptors were gathered from a woman younger than 35 in good health and CMV-seronegative.

This sequence joins TRBV7-3 and TRBJ2-1; 7 bases are a match to TRBD1. The CDR3 is 16 residues long. Unmatched junction bases numbered 9, after V lost 3 bases and J lost 4 bases. The germline V gene has CDR1 SGHTA and CDR2 FQGTGA. CDR3 bases: TGTGCCAGCAGCTTGACCCCGGGACAGCCGTACAATGAGCAGTTCTTC. This sequence encodes CASSLTPGQPYNEQFF.

The chain links TRBV15 to TRBJ2-2; possibly TRBD2 for D (5 bases). This CDR3 spans 14 amino acids. Germline CDR1 LNHNV, CDR2 YYDKDF (reference sequence). Trimming cost V 7 bases and J 5 bases, with 14 bases left between them. The CDR3 protein is CATTPGTLTGELFF. In DNA form, the CDR3 reads TGTGCCACCACCCCGGGAACGCTAACCGGGGAGCTGTTTTTT.

The rearrangement links TRBV13 to TRBJ1-6; the D is unclear. CDR1 is PRHDT and CDR2 is FYEKMQ in the germline V gene (reference sequence). This CDR3 region has 17 residues. Between the trimmed V and J ends, which lost 2 bases and 6 bases, there was a span of 17 bases. This CDR3 is CASSLRTLGRSNSPLHF. The CDR3 DNA sequence: TGTGCCAGCAGCTTACGCACCCTGGGCCGTAGTAATTCACCCCTCCACTTT.

V is TRBV27 and J is TRBJ2-7; 12 bases align to TRBD2. CDR1 is MNHEY and CDR2 is SMNVEV in the germline V gene (reference sequence). CDR3 length: 19 amino acids. V was clipped by 5 bases and J by 1 base; unmatched bases: 15. The CDR3 reads CASSPDHGTSGYPSYEQYF. CDR3 in DNA: TGTGCCAGCAGTCCGGACCACGGGACTAGCGGGTACCCTTCCTACGAGCAGTACTTC.

This clone was recorded only once. The chain recombines TRBV5-1 with TRBJ1-1; D gene ambiguous. CDR1 is SGHRS, CDR2 YFSETQ, per germline. Trimming took off 0 bases at V and 7 bases at J, with 10 bases between the two ends. This CDR3 is 13 amino acids long. CDR3 nucleotides: TGCGCCAGCAGCTTGGCCTGGGCAGATGAAGCTTTCTTT. Its protein is CASSLAWADEAFF.

This clone was recorded once. V gene TRBV7-3 combines with J gene TRBJ2-7, with D maybe TRBD1 (5 bases). Germline CDR1 is SGHTA and CDR2 is FQGTGA. The CDR3 has 14 residues. Trimming removed 5 bases at V and 5 bases at J, with 16 bases between. CDR3 in DNA: TGTGCCAGCAGCCCCTCGGCAGGGTGGCACGAGCAGTACTTC. Protein sequence: CASSPSAGWHEQYF.

This clone was recorded a few times. In DNA, the CDR3 is TGCGCCAGCAGTTGGGACAGCTATAATTCACCCCTCCACTTT. Its translation: CASSWDSYNSPLHF. The chain uses TRBV5-1 and TRBJ1-6; TRBD1 aligns across 7 bases. V trimming: 5 bases; J trimming: 3 bases; junction bases outside the gene matches: 2. The length of the CDR3 is 14 residues. The germline CDR1 and CDR2 sequences are SGHRS and YFSETQ.

The chain has TRBV7-9 and TRBJ1-4, with a possible D match to TRBD1 (6 bases). This CDR3 spans 15 amino acids. CDR1 and CDR2 (germline): SEHNR, FQNEAQ (reference sequence). V lost 4 bases and J lost 3, with 12 bases in between. The CDR3 DNA is TGTGCCAGCAGCTCCCACAGGGTAGCTAATGAAAAACTGTTTTTT. Amino acids: CASSSHRVANEKLFF.

The J gene is TRBJ1-5, the V gene TRBV2; no reliable D call. The germline gives CDR1 SNHLY, CDR2 FYNNEI. The CDR3 sequence is 15 residues long. Deletions cut 1 base from V and 1 base from J, with 8 bases between. The CDR3 coding sequence is TGTGCCAGCAGTGAAGTGGGGAGGAGCAATCAGCCCCAGCATTTT. Protein sequence: CASSEVGRSNQPQHF.

This clone showed up just a few times. The chain recombines TRBV6-1 with TRBJ2-2; D might be TRBD2 (6 bases). CDR3 length: 13 amino acids. The germline CDR1 and CDR2 sequences are MNHNS and SASEGT. Trimming removed 3 bases from V and 5 bases from J, with 7 bases in between. The CDR3, as DNA: TGTGCCAGCAGTGAGGGACTTACCGGGGAGCTGTTTTTT. Encoded protein: CASSEGLTGELFF.

The rearrangement links TRBV4-1 to TRBJ2-7; TRBD2 matches at 9 bases. The CDR3 has 13 amino acids. Germline CDR1 and CDR2: MGHRA and YSYEKL. V lost 6 bases to trimming and J lost 3 bases; unmatched junction nucleotides: 3. In DNA, the CDR3 is TGCGCCAGCAGTCCTAGCGGGATCTACGAGCAGTACTTC. Amino acid sequence: CASSPSGIYEQYF.